This T cell receptor (beta chain) is drawn from a study of blood T cells in healthy people across ages (dated by TCRdb to the mid-2010s). As for the study more broadly: In model experiments, template switching captured roughly one uniquely barcoded TCR beta cDNA molecule for every two T cells. Age-related changes in TCR beta repertoire diversity were measured in the study by deep sequencing normalized with unique cDNA molecular identifiers. The donors were split into four age groups: young (average about 15 years), middle-aged (39), aged (over 55) and long-lived (more than 80). To avoid experimental bias, donors of different ages were distributed randomly across sequencing lanes. The study analyzed two additional independent replicas of 1 million unique cDNA reads from the same blood draw for two donors, one aged 18 to 30 and one aged 80 or older.

CDR1 and CDR2 were assigned from the germline V gene as SGHTA and FQGTGA. Deletion took 4 bases off V and 2 bases off J, with a span of 7 bases between the germline ends. The CDR3 has 13 amino acids, counting the end cysteine and phenylalanine. The DNA shown is the 39-base CDR3, in frame from base 1. Donors were about 36 systemically healthy Caucasian individuals from Russia aged roughly 6 to 90 years. Roughly 10 milliliters of peripheral blood were collected from each donor into EDTA-treated Vacutainer tubes. Ficoll-Paque density-gradient centrifugation was used to isolate PBMCs, with at least 6 million obtained per sample. Trizol reagent was used to extract total RNA from the PBMCs, yielding at least 6 micrograms per sample. The percentages of naive CD45RAhigh/CD27high T cells were determined by flow cytometry on a PBMC aliquot from every donor. Summary of the overall study and its limitations: Observed TCR beta diversity correlated strongly with the percentage of naive T cells measured by flow cytometry. Compared with the aged group, the long-lived group had more naive CD4+ T cells, fewer expanded clones and increased TCR diversity, suggesting age selection. Bulk unsorted PBMC profiling prevented conclusive comparison of naive and antigen-experienced compartments. Observed TCR beta diversity per million T cells fell roughly linearly with age, and a significant reduction was already apparent by age around 40. The CMV infection status of donors was not known, potentially confounding age-related changes in expanded clonotypes. Estimates of total diversity from one million sequenced T cells were regarded as lower bounds and underestimates.

Library prep was done by 5' RACE. The sample was run on an Illumina HiSeq 2500. A second PCR of about 6 to 11 cycles was performed with a sample-barcoded 5' primer and a J-beta primer mix. Each TCR beta cDNA molecule received a unique molecular identifier from a template-switch 5' adaptor carrying 12 random nucleotides. Each sample yielded at least 2.5 million CDR3-containing paired-end reads. First-strand cDNA synthesis was performed from all RNA using the Mint cDNA synthesis kit, with priming by a TRBC-specific oligonucleotide. Following uracil-DNA glycosylase treatment, all cDNA underwent a first 18-cycle PCR with the universal primers M1SS and BC2_uni_R. Per the authors' processing: Normalization of each sample was performed by random selection of 1 million high-quality reads, each carrying a distinct molecular identifier. Instead of being binned into consensus sequences, reads that shared molecular identifiers were thrown out. MiTCR, with a Q25 quality threshold and the strictest error-elimination algorithm, was used for CDR3 identification, clonotype clustering and error correction. A nonparametric unseen species model using Euler transformation provided a lower-bound estimate of total TCR beta diversity. TCRdb reanalyzed the raw reads on its own, using fastp at Q25 for trimming and MiXCR for clone calling, and kept in-frame beta chains. A single entry per CDR3 protein holds the most common genes and DNA from its merged rows. TCRdb, rather than the study authors, made the V and J calls. Counted in this sample were hundreds of thousands of distinct CDR3 sequences; 49% of them appeared once. The ten largest clones take up roughly a third of the sample.

A word on this clonotype: The clone's antigen remains unknown. No per-base quality is available; no much larger clone lies one base away.

This receptor was taken from a woman aged 55-69 years in good health. The V and J segments used are TRBV7-3 and TRBJ2-3; the D gene lacks a confident call. Specimen: blood. CDR3 sequence: CASSYGNTDTQYF. The nucleotide sequence reads as follows: TGTGCCAGCAGCTACGGCAACACAGATACGCAGTATTTT.